The 9 T cell receptor beta chains in this list originate from one sample, sequenced in a study of cytomegalovirus exposure and HLA in healthy donors. With 60 Vbeta and 13 Jbeta primers, the PCR was carried out. Libraries were prepared by immunoSEQ multiplex PCR; TCRdb keeps only in-frame clonotypes and omits some of them. The sample has around 150,000 clones; around 83% are singletons. Sample: PBMCs. Source of these receptors: a woman aged 45-65 years in good health and CMV-seropositive.

The chain employs TRBV5-6 and TRBJ2-1, with D possibly being TRBD1 (6 bases). Looked up from germline, CDR1 is SGHDT and CDR2 is YYEEEE. Trimming took 1 base from V and 7 from J, leaving 12 bases between them. CDR3 length: 14 residues. CDR3: CASSLSRTANEQFF. CDR3 coding DNA: TGTGCCAGCAGCTTGAGTAGGACAGCGAATGAGCAGTTCTTC.

V gene TRBV6-8 combines with J gene TRBJ2-2, with TRBD2 as a possible D gene (7 bases). Trimming cost V 11 bases and J 8 bases, with 24 bases left between them. Germline CDR1 is MNHGY and CDR2 is SAAAGT. The CDR3 is 15 residues long. The CDR3, as DNA: TGTGCCGGTAACAGACTAGCCAGAGGGGGTGGGGAGCTGTTTTTT. This codes for CAGNRLARGGGELFF.

The chain combines TRBV30 with TRBJ1-2; D might be TRBD1 (5 bases). Trimming cost V 1 base and J 2 bases, with 5 bases left between them. Looked up from germline, CDR1 is GTSNPN and CDR2 is SVGIG (reference sequence). CDR3 length: 12 residues. The CDR3 spells CAWSGQNYGYTF. The CDR3 DNA reads TGTGCCTGGAGTGGACAGAACTATGGCTACACCTTC.

The V and J genes are TRBV6-5 and TRBJ1-5; 8 bases line up with TRBD1. The V segment lost 5 bases and the J segment 6 bases; nucleotides outside the gene matches: 6. Per germline, CDR1 MNHEY and CDR2 SVGAGI. The length of the CDR3 is 14 residues. The CDR3 loop reads CASSPTGAIQPQHF. In DNA, the CDR3 is TGTGCCAGCAGTCCGACAGGGGCCATTCAGCCCCAGCATTTT.

The chain combines TRBV19 with TRBJ1-1; D call uncertain. V was shortened by 7 bases and J by 1 base, with 4 bases between the two germline ends. The CDR3 contains 11 residues. Germline lookup yields CDR1 LNHDA and CDR2 SQIVND (reference sequence). CDR3 in amino acids: CASIWNTEAFF. For the CDR3, the DNA is TGTGCCAGTATCTGGAACACTGAAGCTTTCTTT.

The chain couples TRBV6-5 to TRBJ2-7, with D perhaps matching TRBD2 (6 bases). The CDR3 covers 16 residues. The V gene's germline CDR1 is MNHEY and CDR2 SVGAGI. With 0 bases removed from V and 0 bases from J, the gap between germline ends came to 12 bases. CDR3 protein: CASSYSAGQLSYEQYF. The CDR3 nucleotides read TGTGCCAGCAGTTACTCGGCGGGGCAACTCTCCTACGAGCAGTACTTC.

The V gene is TRBV28, the J gene TRBJ1-2; tentative D call: TRBD1 (5 bases). This CDR3 is 14 amino acids long. Trimming cost V 3 bases and J 2 bases, with 10 bases left between them. Germline values: CDR1 MDHEN, CDR2 SYDVKM. This chain's CDR3 is CASSLGGWNYGYTF. CDR3 DNA: TGTGCCAGCAGTTTGGGGGGTTGGAACTATGGCTACACCTTC.

This clone was detected only a few times. This sequence joins TRBV4-2 and TRBJ1-5; no clear D gene. V was cut by 4 bases and J by 6 bases, with 19 bases left in between. This CDR3 comprises 16 residues. Germline V gene lookup returns CDR1 LGHNA and CDR2 YNFKEQ. CDR3: CASSLHAAGFTQPQHF. For the CDR3, the DNA is TGTGCCAGCAGCCTCCATGCGGCGGGGTTTACTCAGCCCCAGCATTTT.

CDR3 in amino acids: CATSRDRVPDTQYF. The CDR3 DNA sequence: TGTGCCACTTCCCGGGACAGGGTTCCAGATACGCAGTATTTT. The rearrangement links TRBV19 to TRBJ2-3; 9 nucleotides line up with TRBD1. Per germline, CDR1 LNHDA and CDR2 SQIVND (reference sequence). There are 14 residues in the CDR3. Unmatched junction bases numbered 9, after V lost 10 bases and J lost 4 bases.